The entry that follows covers one TCR beta chain sequence. The data derive from a study of blood T cell repertoires in COVID-19. Study-level background: Some COVID-19 samples were acute and others convalescent; all came from the United States, Italy and Spain.

TCRdb's copy holds only in-frame clones and misses some; the assay was immunoSEQ multiplex PCR. The table shows some 13,000 clones, with approximately 83% occurring only once. Germline lookup yields CDR1 ENHRY and CDR2 SYGVKD. Losses at the gene ends were 9 bases for V and 4 bases for J; bases not matched to a gene: 7. The CDR3 covers 14 residues. The TCR originated in a man aged 40-49 years with active or convalescent COVID-19. The sample comprised peripheral blood. The rearrangement links TRBV10-3 to TRBJ1-5; 9 nucleotides agree with TRBD1. The CDR3 protein is CAISRDRVNQPQHF. The CDR3 DNA sequence: TGTGCCATTTCCCGGGACAGGGTAAATCAGCCCCAGCATTTT.